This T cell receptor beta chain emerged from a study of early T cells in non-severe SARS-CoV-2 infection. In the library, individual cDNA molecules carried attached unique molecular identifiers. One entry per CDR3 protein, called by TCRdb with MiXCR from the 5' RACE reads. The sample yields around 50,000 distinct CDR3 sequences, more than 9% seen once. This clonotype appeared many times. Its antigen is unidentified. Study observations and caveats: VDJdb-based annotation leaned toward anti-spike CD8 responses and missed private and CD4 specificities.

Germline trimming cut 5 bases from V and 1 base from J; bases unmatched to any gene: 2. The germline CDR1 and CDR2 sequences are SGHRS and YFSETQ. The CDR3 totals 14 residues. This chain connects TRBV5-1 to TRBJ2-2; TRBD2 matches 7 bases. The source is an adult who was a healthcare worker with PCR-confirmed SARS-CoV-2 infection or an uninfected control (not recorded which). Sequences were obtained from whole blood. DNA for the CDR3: TGCGCCAGCAGTATAGCGGGGAACACCGGGGAGCTGTTTTTT. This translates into CASSIAGNTGELFF.